This T cell receptor (beta chain) stems from a study of T cells in Graves' hyperthyroidism and ophthalmopathy. V trimming: 6 bases; J trimming: 0 bases; junction bases outside the gene matches: 1. CDR3 length equals 14 residues. Active moderate-to-severe ophthalmopathy, Clinical Activity Score at least 3, NOSPECS at least 4, under 3 months' duration. TCR beta CDR3 sequences were amplified from RNA transcripts. The HTBI set primed first-round TCR CDR3 RT-PCR. TCRdb analysed the multiplex PCR reads with MiXCR anew, one entry per CDR3 protein. The data show hundreds of thousands of distinct CDR3 sequences, approximately 25% seen once. The table lists this clonotype with many counts.

This sequence joins TRBV12-3 or TRBV12-4 and TRBJ2-2; the match to TRBD2 covers 7 bases. The sample consisted of blood. This clonotype was sampled from a middle-aged woman with Graves' ophthalmopathy. The DNA of the CDR3 is TGTGCCAGCAGGGGACTAACGAACACCGGGGAGCTGTTTTTT. Protein: CASRGLTNTGELFF.